The 17 T cell receptor beta chains in this list originate from one sample, sequenced in a study of Graves' ophthalmopathy and Graves' hyperthyroidism. RNA transcripts were the source from which TCR beta CDR3 regions were amplified. RT-PCR with HTBI primers came first, then second-round multiplex PCR. TCRdb reprocessed the multiplex PCR reads via MiXCR and lists one record per CDR3 protein. The table shows more than 550,000 distinct CDR3 sequences, with over 40% occurring only once. The source material was peripheral blood. These receptors all stem from an adult man with Graves' ophthalmopathy.

This clonotype was seen more than once but under ten times. The chain has TRBV5-4 and TRBJ1-2; D gene unclear. The CDR3 covers 14 residues. Germline CDR1 SGHNT, CDR2 YYREEE (reference sequence). V was clipped by 2 bases and J by 3 bases, with 11 bases between them. CDR3 DNA: TGTGCCAGCAGCTTCCCGGGTTCCGACTATGGCTACACCTTC. Translating it yields CASSFPGSDYGYTF.

The chain has TRBV9 and TRBJ2-7, with 9 bases aligning to TRBD2. TRBJ2-1 explains the end of the DNA better; the J call may be wrong. The germline gives CDR1 SGDLS, CDR2 YYNGEE. The CDR3 runs 14 residues. This CDR3 is CASSVGGGGLEQFF. The DNA for the CDR3 is TGTGCCAGCAGCGTAGGCGGGGGGGGCCTTGAGCAGTTCTTC.

The chain recombines TRBV10-3 with TRBJ2-5, with 12 positions matching TRBD2. The CDR3 extends over 16 amino acids. V lost 4 bases to trimming and J lost 2 bases; unmatched junction nucleotides: 5. The germline V gene has CDR1 ENHRY and CDR2 SYGVKD. As DNA, the CDR3 is TGTGCCATCAGTGCTAGGCTAGCGGGAGGGCAAGAGACCCAGTACTTC. It encodes CAISARLAGGQETQYF.

This clonotype appeared many times. The rearrangement uses TRBV6-5 and TRBJ2-7; 8 bases fit TRBD2. There are 15 residues in the CDR3. V shed 2 bases and J 4 bases; nucleotides not matched to a gene: 7. Germline V gene data show CDR1 as MNHEY and CDR2 as SVGAGI. As DNA, the CDR3 is TGTGCCAGCAGTTACGAGTCGGGAGGGCCGTACGAGCAGTACTTC. It codes for CASSYESGGPYEQYF.

A few counts support this clonotype. V and J are TRBV14 and TRBJ2-7; D is unresolved. V dropped 1 base and J dropped 6 bases, with 7 bases sitting between them. CDR1 and CDR2 (germline): SGHDN, FVKESK. There are 12 residues in the CDR3. CDR3 loop: CASSQAAGEQYF. The CDR3 nucleotides are TGTGCCAGCAGCCAAGCCGCCGGCGAGCAGTACTTC.

The V gene is TRBV10-3, the J gene TRBJ2-1; 10 bases fit TRBD2. The germline CDR1 and CDR2 sequences are ENHRY and SYGVKD. After removal of 4 bases from V and 0 bases from J, the junction contained 6 bases not matched to a gene. The CDR3 has 17 amino acids. The CDR3 loop reads CAISGSSGRGSYNEQFF. Written as DNA, the CDR3 is TGTGCCATCAGTGGATCTAGCGGGAGAGGCTCCTACAATGAGCAGTTCTTC.

At least ten counts were recorded for this clonotype. This sequence joins TRBV24-1 and TRBJ2-3; D ambiguous. This CDR3 region has 16 residues. The V end lost 4 bases, the J end lost 0 bases, and 13 bases lay between the germline ends. Germline loops: CDR1 KGHDR, CDR2 SFDVKD. The CDR3 region is CATSDSNVDSTDTQYF. CDR3 sequence (DNA): TGTGCCACCAGTGACTCCAACGTGGATAGCACAGATACGCAGTATTTT.

This clonotype was seen just once. A read error is possible here, since a much larger clone lies one base away. This chain connects TRBV20-1 to TRBJ1-6, with D possibly TRBD1 on 5 matching bases. V was trimmed by 1 base and J by 5 bases, leaving 9 bases between them. In germline, CDR1 is DFQATT, CDR2 SNEGSKA (reference sequence). This CDR3 is 14 amino acids long. In nucleotides, the CDR3 is TGCAGTGCTAGAGGGGGCACGGATAATTCACCCCTCCACTTT. The encoded protein is CSARGGTDNSPLHF.

A word on this clonotype: Just one base apart from a much larger clone, this may be a read error. This rearrangement joins TRBV7-2 to TRBJ1-1; D might be TRBD1 (6 bases). The CDR3 covers 13 residues. Trimming stripped 7 bases from V and 7 bases from J, with 16 bases between. Germline loops: CDR1 SGHTA, CDR2 FQGNSA. The CDR3 here is CASTSGGRIEAFF. In DNA, the CDR3 is TGTGCCAGCACCTCGGGGGGGCGCATTGAAGCTTTCTTT.

Many counts were recorded for this clonotype. This sequence joins TRBV6-5 and TRBJ1-1; weak D call: TRBD1 (6 bases). Germline CDR1 reads MNHEY; CDR2 reads SVGAGI. The V and J ends lost 4 bases and 0 bases respectively, with 9 bases between them. The CDR3 covers 14 residues. The CDR3 bases are TGTGCCAGCAGTTGGGACAAATTGAACACTGAAGCTTTCTTT. This encodes CASSWDKLNTEAFF.

As concerns this clonotype: Relative to the germline gene, one junction end is altered; a read error may explain this. This chain links TRBV11-2 with TRBJ2-6, with 7 bases that match TRBD1. This CDR3 is 13 amino acids long. Germline lookup yields CDR1 SGHAT and CDR2 FQNNGV. CDR3 region: CASSSGTDNALTF. DNA for the CDR3: TGTGCCAGCAGCTCCGGGACAGACAACGCCCTGACTTTC. Full variable domain (rest looked up from reference TRBV11-2 and TRBJ2-6): EAGVAQSPRYKIIEKRQSVAFWCNPISGHATLYWYQQILGQGPKLLIQFQNNGVVDDSQLPKDRFSAERLKGVDSTLKIQPAKLEDSAVYLCASSSGTDNALTFGAGSRLTVL.

This clonotype has only one observation. The J gene is TRBJ1-1, the V gene TRBV7-9; D is undetermined. Germline V gives CDR1 SEHNR, CDR2 FQNEAQ (reference sequence). Trimming took off 11 bases at V and 1 base at J, with 11 bases between the two ends. This CDR3 is built from 12 residues. CDR3: CAWSGTNTEAFF. The CDR3 DNA follows: TGTGCCTGGAGTGGCACGAACACTGAAGCTTTCTTT.

This clonotype has just a few counts. The rearrangement links TRBV20-1 to TRBJ2-7; D unclear. This CDR3 has 13 amino acids. The V gene lost 0 bases and the J gene lost 4 bases, with 10 bases spanning the gap. The germline gives CDR1 DFQATT, CDR2 SNEGSKA (reference sequence). The chain's CDR3 is CSARDRFVYEQYF. CDR3 nucleotides: TGCAGTGCTAGAGATCGGTTCGTTTACGAGCAGTACTTC.

A note on this clonotype: This sequence may be a read error, since a much larger clone differs from it by one base. V usage is TRBV10-3 and J usage is TRBJ1-5, with unresolved D. This CDR3 comprises 13 residues. Germline CDR1 ENHRY, CDR2 SYGVKD. The DNA of the CDR3 is TGTGCCAGCAGTTTAGGGAAAGGACAGCCCCAGCATTTT. Residues: CASSLGKGQPQHF.

This rearrangement joins TRBV7-9 to TRBJ2-5; TRBD2 matches at 7 bases. The CDR3 has 18 residues. V was pared by 4 bases and J by 1 base, with 15 bases of the junction left unmatched. Looked up from germline, CDR1 is SEHNR and CDR2 is FQNEAQ (reference sequence). The CDR3 DNA is TGTGCCAGCAGCTCTAGCGGTTCGGGTAGCGGTCTCCAAGAGACCCAGTACTTC. Residues: CASSSSGSGSGLQETQYF.

V gene TRBV11-2 combines with J gene TRBJ2-2, with TRBD1 matching over 9 bases. Trimming removed 5 bases from V and 6 bases from J; junction bases left unmatched: 7. The CDR3 consists of 15 residues. Germline CDR1 reads SGHAT; CDR2 reads FQNNGV. This CDR3 reads CASSRPGTGSGELFF. The DNA of the CDR3 is TGTGCCAGCAGCCGTCCCGGGACAGGGTCCGGGGAGCTGTTTTTT. The variable domain in full, completed from reference TRBV11-2 and TRBJ2-2, reads EAGVAQSPRYKIIEKRQSVAFWCNPISGHATLYWYQQILGQGPKLLIQFQNNGVVDDSQLPKDRFSAERLKGVDSTLKIQPAKLEDSAVYLCASSRPGTGSGELFFGEGSRLTVL.

This chain uses TRBV25-1 with TRBJ1-2; 10 bases match TRBD1. Germline V gives CDR1 MGHDK, CDR2 SYGVNS. V shed 4 bases and J 8 bases; nucleotides not matched to a gene: 4. This CDR3 region has 13 residues. CDR3 bases: TGTGCCAGCAGTGTAGGGACAGGGGAAGGCTACACCTTC. This codes for CASSVGTGEGYTF.